This T cell receptor beta chain was profiled in a study of T cell changes during pregnancy in multiple sclerosis. CDR3 length: 15 amino acids. From germline, CDR1 is SGDLS and CDR2 YYNGEE. V was pared by 3 bases and J by 1 base, with 11 bases between. Profiling relied on immunoSEQ multiplex PCR, and the TCRdb table lists in-frame clones only, not all of them. Here the sample spans some 59,000 clones, approximately 91% being singletons. Specimen: peripheral blood, collected in the second trimester of pregnancy. This clonotype originated in a female donor with multiple sclerosis, enrolled in a pregnancy study. V gene TRBV9 combines with J gene TRBJ2-1; weak D call: TRBD2 (5 bases). This chain's CDR3 is CASSGPTGSYNEQFF. The CDR3 nucleotides read TGTGCCAGCAGCGGGCCGACGGGATCCTACAATGAGCAGTTCTTC.